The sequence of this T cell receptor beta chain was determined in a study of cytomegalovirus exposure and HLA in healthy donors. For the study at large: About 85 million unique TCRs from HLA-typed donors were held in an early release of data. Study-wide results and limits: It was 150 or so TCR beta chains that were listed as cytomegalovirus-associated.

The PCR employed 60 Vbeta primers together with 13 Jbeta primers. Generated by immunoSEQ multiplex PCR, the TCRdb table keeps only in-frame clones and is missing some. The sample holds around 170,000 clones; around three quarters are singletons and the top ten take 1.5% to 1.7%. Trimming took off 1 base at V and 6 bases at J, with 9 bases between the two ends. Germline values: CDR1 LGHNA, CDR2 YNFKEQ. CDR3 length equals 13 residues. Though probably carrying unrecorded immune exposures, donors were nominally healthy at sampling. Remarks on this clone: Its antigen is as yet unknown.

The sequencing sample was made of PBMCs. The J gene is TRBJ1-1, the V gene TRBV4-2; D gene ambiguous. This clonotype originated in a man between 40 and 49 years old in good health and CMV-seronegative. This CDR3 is CASSQGLLPEAFF. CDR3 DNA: TGTGCCAGCAGCCAAGGACTGCTGCCTGAAGCTTTCTTT.